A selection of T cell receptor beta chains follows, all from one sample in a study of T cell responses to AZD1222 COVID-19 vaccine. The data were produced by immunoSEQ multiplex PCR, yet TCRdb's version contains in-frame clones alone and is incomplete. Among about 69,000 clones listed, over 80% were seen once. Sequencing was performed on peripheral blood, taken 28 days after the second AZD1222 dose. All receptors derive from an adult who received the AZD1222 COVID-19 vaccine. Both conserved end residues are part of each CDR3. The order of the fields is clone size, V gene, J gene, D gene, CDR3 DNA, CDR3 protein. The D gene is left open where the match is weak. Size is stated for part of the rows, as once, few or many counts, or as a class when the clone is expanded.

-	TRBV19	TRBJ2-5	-	TGTGCCAGTAGCATGAGGCCACGGGAGACCCAGTACTTC	CASSMRPRETQYF
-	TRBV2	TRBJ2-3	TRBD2	TGTGCCAGCAGGCAGGGACTAGCATTAGATACGCAGTATTTT	CASRQGLALDTQYF
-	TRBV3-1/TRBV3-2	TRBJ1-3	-	TGTGCCAGCAGCCCCCAGGTAGGGGCTAATTTGGGAAACACCATATATTTT	CASSPQVGANLGNTIYF
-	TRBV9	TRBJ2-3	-	TGTGCCAGCAGCGTAGATCCGTTGAGCACAGATACGCAGTATTTT	CASSVDPLSTDTQYF
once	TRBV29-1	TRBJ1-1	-	TGCAGCGAAAGACAGTATATGAACACTGAAGCTTTCTTT	CSERQYMNTEAFF
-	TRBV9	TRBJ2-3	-	TGTGCCAGCAGCGTAGCAGCCACCACAGATACGCAGTATTTT	CASSVAATTDTQYF
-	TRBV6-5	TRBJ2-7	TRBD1	TGTGCCAGCGGAGGGACAGGGGGCTACGAGCAGTACTTC	CASGGTGGYEQYF
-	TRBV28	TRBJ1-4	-	TGTGCCAGCAGCCTCCCGGACCGGTTTGAAAAACTGTTTTTT	CASSLPDRFEKLFF
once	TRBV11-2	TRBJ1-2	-	TGTGCCAGCAGCTTAGTTGGACACGGGGGCAACTATGGCTACACCTTC	CASSLVGHGGNYGYTF
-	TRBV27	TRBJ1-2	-	TGTGCCAGCAGCCCTACAGGGACCTATGGCTACACCTTC	CASSPTGTYGYTF
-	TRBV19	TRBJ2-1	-	TGTGCCTCTGCAACAGGTCATGAGCAGTTCTTC	CASATGHEQFF
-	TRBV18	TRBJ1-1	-	TGTGCCAGCTCACCCCCCGTGAACACTGAAGCTTTCTTT	CASSPPVNTEAFF
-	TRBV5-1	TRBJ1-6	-	TGCGCCAGCAGCTCCGACCCCGGGGCATATTCACCCCTCCACTTT	CASSSDPGAYSPLHF
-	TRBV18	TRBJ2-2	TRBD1	TGTGCCAGCTCACCAGGGGACAGCCCACGATGGGTGAACACCGGGGAGCTGTTTTTT	CASSPGDSPRWVNTGELFF
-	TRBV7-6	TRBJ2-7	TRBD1	TGTGCCAGCAGCCCTTATGAGGGACAGGGTTACGAGCAGTACTTC	CASSPYEGQGYEQYF
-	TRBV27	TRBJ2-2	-	TGTGCCAGCAGTCAGACAGCCGGGGAGCTGTTTTTT	CASSQTAGELFF
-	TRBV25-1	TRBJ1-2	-	TGTGCCAGCAGTGATCACCTTAACTATGGCTACACCTTC	CASSDHLNYGYTF
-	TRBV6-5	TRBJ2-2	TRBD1	TGTGCCAGCAGGGGGACGACAGGGGGCATCGGGGAGCTGTTTTTT	CASRGTTGGIGELFF
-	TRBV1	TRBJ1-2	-	TGCACCAGCAACCCCACAGGGATGGGATCGCACTATGGCTACACCTTC	CTSNPTGMGSHYGYTF
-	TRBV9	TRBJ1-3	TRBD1	TGTGCCAGCAGACCGGGACAGGGGAGTAACACCATATATTTT	CASRPGQGSNTIYF
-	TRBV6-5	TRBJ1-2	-	TGTGCCAGCAGGAGGGGTTTTCATGGCTACACCTTC	CASRRGFHGYTF
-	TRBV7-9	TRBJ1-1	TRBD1	TGTGCCAGCAGCGCTCCTCGGGACAGGGGGCATATGAACACTGAAGCTTTCTTT	CASSAPRDRGHMNTEAFF
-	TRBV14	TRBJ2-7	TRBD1	TGTGCCAGCAGCCAAGCGACAGGGGGTACCTACGAGCAGTACTTC	CASSQATGGTYEQYF
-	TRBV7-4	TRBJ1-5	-	TGTGCCAGGATAAAGGGGTATAGCAATCAGCCCCAGCATTTT	CARIKGYSNQPQHF
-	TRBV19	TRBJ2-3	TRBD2	TGTGCCAGTAGTATGGGGGGGTTGAGGCCAGATACGCAGTATTTT	CASSMGGLRPDTQYF
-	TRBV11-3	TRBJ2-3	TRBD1	TGTGCCAGCAGTCCTCGGCGCGGACAGGGGACAGATACGCAGTATTTT	CASSPRRGQGTDTQYF
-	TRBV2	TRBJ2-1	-	TGTGCCAGCAGTAACAATGAGCAGTTCTTC	CASSNNEQFF
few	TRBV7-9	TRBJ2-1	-	TGTGCCAGCAGCTTCGATGAGCAGTTCTTC	CASSFDEQFF
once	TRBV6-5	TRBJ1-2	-	TGTGCCAGCAGTTACGGGTTGAGGGGGGCGGACTATGGCTACACCTTC	CASSYGLRGADYGYTF
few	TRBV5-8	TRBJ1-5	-	TGTGCCAGCATGGAAGGGGCCCTTAGCAATCAGCCCCAGCATTTT	CASMEGALSNQPQHF
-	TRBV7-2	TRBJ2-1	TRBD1	TGTGCCAGCAGCTTAGGTGGGACAGGGGGAACTGAGCAGTTCTTC	CASSLGGTGGTEQFF
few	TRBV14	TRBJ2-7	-	TGTGCCAGCAGCCGGAGTGGGCAGGGCCTTACCTACGAGCAGTACTTC	CASSRSGQGLTYEQYF
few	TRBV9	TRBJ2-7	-	TGTGCCAGCAGCGTAGGGACAGCCTACGAGCAGTACTTC	CASSVGTAYEQYF
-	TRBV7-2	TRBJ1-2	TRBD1	TGTGCCAGCAGCCCCCAGGGGACAGGGGGAGGCTATGGCTACACCTTC	CASSPQGTGGGYGYTF
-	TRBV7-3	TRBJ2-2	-	TGTGCCAGCAGCCTCCTCTCCAGGGGGAACACCGGGGAGCTGTTTTTT	CASSLLSRGNTGELFF
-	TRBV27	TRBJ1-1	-	TGTGCCAGCAGTTTATCGGGGGGGGGCTGGTTGAACACTGAAGCTTTCTTT	CASSLSGGGWLNTEAFF
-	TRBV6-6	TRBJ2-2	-	TGTGCCAGCAGTTACAGCCAGAACACCGGGGAGCTGTTTTTT	CASSYSQNTGELFF
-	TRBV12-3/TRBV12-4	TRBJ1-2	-	TGTGCCAGCAGTTTACACAATCTGGGCGGCTACACCTTC	CASSLHNLGGYTF
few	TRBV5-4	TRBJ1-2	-	TGTGCCAGCAGCTTGTATCTGCGGGGCGTTAACTATGGCTACACCTTC	CASSLYLRGVNYGYTF
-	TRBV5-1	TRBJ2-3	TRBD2	TGCGCCAGCAGCTTAGACGGGACTAGCGGAGCAGATACGCAGTATTTT	CASSLDGTSGADTQYF
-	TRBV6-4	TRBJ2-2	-	TGTGCCAGCAGTGCAACCCAAGCGAACACCGGGGAGCTGTTTTTT	CASSATQANTGELFF
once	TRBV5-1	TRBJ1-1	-	TGCGCCAGCAGCCTTTCGGGGGGTATCACTGAAGCTTTCTTT	CASSLSGGITEAFF